The entry that follows covers one TCR beta chain sequence. Its antigen remains unknown. Additional DNA sequences in this sample encode the identical CDR3. The data originate from a study of T cell responses to AZD1222 COVID-19 vaccine. Study at large: Second-dose groups at about 4 or about 12 weeks were pooled.

Findings and caveats of the study: Donors skewed white British and female; clonal diversity was possibly underestimated. An increase in Spike-specific TCR breadth and depth was observed after two AZD1222 doses. Dominant CD4 TCR responses targeted spike regions 160-218 and 743-854.

TCRdb's table, derived via immunoSEQ multiplex PCR, lists solely in-frame clones and lacks some. The data show some 180,000 clones, roughly 92% seen once. V gave up 6 bases and J gave up 0 bases, with 4 bases separating them. The CDR3 is 12 amino acids. Germline V CDR1 and CDR2: KGHSH, LQKENI. The V gene is TRBV18, the J gene TRBJ2-3; D not resolved. The sequencing used peripheral blood, collected on day 0 of AZD1222 vaccination. This sequence was found in an adult in good health. This chain's CDR3 is CASSPSTDTQYF. The DNA for the CDR3 is TGTGCCAGCTCTCCTAGCACAGATACGCAGTATTTT.